This is a list of T cell receptor beta chains from one sample in a study of T-cell memory formation after mild COVID-19. TCRdb re-called the 5' RACE reads through MiXCR, storing one row per CDR3 protein. This repertoire shows tens of thousands of distinct CDR3 sequences, approximately 15% found once; its top ten account for under 35%. Sequencing input: PBMCs or a T cell subset sorted from them (not recorded which). The receptor source for this set is an adult woman who had mild COVID-19 (a few samples of this study predate the infection). Cell type and time point are not known. CDR3s include the opening cysteine and the closing phenylalanine or tryptophan. A D gene is named only where the DNA matches it firmly. A row's size may be missing; if present it is once, few, many or a size class.

V gene	J gene	D gene	clone size	CDR3 protein	CDR3 DNA
TRBV6-4	TRBJ2-3	TRBD2	-	CASSDSTSGGDTQYF	TGTGCCAGCAGTGACTCGACTAGCGGGGGAGATACGCAGTATTTT
TRBV6-5	TRBJ2-1	-	few	CASSWTSRGEQFF	TGTGCCAGCAGTTGGACATCGCGGGGTGAGCAGTTCTTC
TRBV12-3/TRBV12-4	TRBJ2-5	-	-	CASSPPNLGQKETQYF	TGTGCCAGCAGTCCCCCTAACCTGGGACAAAAAGAGACCCAGTACTTC
TRBV6-5	TRBJ2-7	TRBD1	-	CASSYMAGGSYEQYF	TGTGCCAGCAGTTACATGGCAGGGGGCTCCTACGAGCAGTACTTC
TRBV9	TRBJ2-1	-	-	CASSVGDSPSYNEQFF	TGTGCCAGCAGCGTAGGGGACTCACCTTCCTACAATGAGCAGTTCTTC
TRBV7-6	TRBJ2-1	TRBD2	-	CASSLAGLLAGHNEQFF	TGTGCCAGCAGCTTAGCTGGTCTACTAGCGGGACACAATGAGCAGTTCTTC
TRBV29-1	TRBJ2-1	TRBD2	few	CSVQLAGYNEQFF	TGCAGCGTTCAACTAGCGGGCTACAATGAGCAGTTCTTC
TRBV29-1	TRBJ2-7	-	-	CSVEGRGDEQYF	TGCAGCGTTGAGGGTCGGGGCGACGAGCAGTACTTC
TRBV5-1	TRBJ2-7	-	-	CASSLGWDISYEQYF	TGCGCCAGCAGCCTAGGATGGGACATCTCCTACGAGCAGTACTTC
TRBV9	TRBJ2-1	-	-	CASSPRGSYNEQFF	TGTGCCAGCAGCCCTCGCGGCTCCTACAATGAGCAGTTCTTC
TRBV29-1	TRBJ2-3	TRBD2	-	CSVLGLAGALDTQYF	TGCAGCGTTCTGGGACTAGCGGGAGCATTAGATACGCAGTATTTT
TRBV5-8	TRBJ2-3	TRBD1	few	CASSSRVWVRQGSTDTQYF	TGTGCCAGCAGCTCTCGGGTGTGGGTACGACAGGGGAGCACAGATACGCAGTATTTT
TRBV5-6	TRBJ2-1	-	-	CASRLDPRSSYNEQFF	TGTGCCAGCAGATTAGATCCCCGCAGCTCCTACAATGAGCAGTTCTTC
TRBV7-9	TRBJ2-7	-	many	CASSSPTDNSYEQYF	TGTGCCAGCAGCTCGCCGACAGACAACTCCTACGAGCAGTACTTC
TRBV12-3/TRBV12-4	TRBJ2-1	-	-	CASLFGRNEQFF	TGTGCCAGCTTATTTGGGAGAAATGAGCAGTTCTTC
TRBV29-1	TRBJ2-3	-	-	CSVEVENEDTQYF	TGCAGCGTTGAAGTCGAAAATGAGGATACGCAGTATTTT
TRBV5-6	TRBJ2-7	TRBD2	few	CASRTSGSSEQYF	TGTGCCAGCCGGACTAGCGGGAGTAGCGAGCAGTACTTC
TRBV9	TRBJ2-3	-	few	CASSLTDFGTDTQYF	TGTGCCAGCAGCCTGACGGACTTTGGCACAGATACGCAGTATTTT
TRBV19	TRBJ1-1	-	once	CASSIVFSTEAFF	TGTGCCAGTAGTATCGTTTTTAGCACTGAAGCTTTCTTT
TRBV7-8	TRBJ2-2	TRBD2	few	CASSSGLASNTGELFF	TGTGCCAGCAGCTCTGGACTAGCGTCGAACACCGGGGAGCTGTTTTTT
TRBV7-9	TRBJ2-7	-	-	CASSQGGDTEGEQYF	TGTGCCAGCAGCCAGGGGGGGGACACCGAGGGCGAGCAGTACTTC
TRBV12-3/TRBV12-4	TRBJ2-1	TRBD2	few	CASSLQLAGGLSDEQFF	TGTGCCAGCAGTTTACAATTAGCGGGGGGTCTTTCGGATGAGCAGTTCTTC
TRBV4-1	TRBJ2-7	-	-	CASSEGIAYEQYF	TGCGCCAGCAGCGAGGGAATTGCCTACGAGCAGTACTTC
TRBV15	TRBJ2-7	-	-	CATSRDGGTATYEQYF	TGTGCCACCAGCAGAGATGGAGGGACGGCCACCTACGAGCAGTACTTC
TRBV5-1	TRBJ2-7	-	few	CASSWTFLEGSYEQYF	TGCGCCAGCAGCTGGACTTTCTTGGAGGGCTCCTACGAGCAGTACTTC
TRBV27	TRBJ2-1	-	few	CASSLYNQPDRLGEQFF	TGTGCCAGCAGTTTATACAACCAACCCGACAGGCTAGGGGAGCAGTTCTTC
TRBV12-3/TRBV12-4	TRBJ2-1	-	-	CASSRADFLNEQFF	TGTGCCAGCAGCCGGGCGGACTTCCTCAATGAGCAGTTCTTC
TRBV7-8	TRBJ2-3	TRBD2	-	CASSYDLGGYADTQYF	TGTGCCAGCAGCTATGACTTGGGGGGGTACGCAGATACGCAGTATTTT
TRBV12-3/TRBV12-4	TRBJ2-5	TRBD2	-	CASSLLTSGSYQETQYF	TGTGCCAGCAGCCTATTGACTAGCGGGTCGTACCAAGAGACCCAGTACTTC
TRBV7-9	TRBJ2-7	TRBD1	-	CASSSPKDRGTSYEQYF	TGTGCCAGCAGCTCCCCCAAGGACAGGGGAACCTCCTACGAGCAGTACTTC
TRBV12-5	TRBJ2-7	-	-	CASGLWGEGFEQYF	TGTGCTAGTGGTTTGTGGGGGGAAGGGTTCGAGCAGTACTTC
TRBV4-3	TRBJ2-2	TRBD2	-	CVSSQALREGLYAGELFF	TGCGTCAGCAGCCAAGCTTTGCGGGAGGGCCTCTACGCCGGGGAGCTGTTTTTT
TRBV6-6	TRBJ1-2	-	-	CASSYSVRGEIDYYGYTF	TGTGCCAGCAGTTACTCGGTCAGGGGAGAGATCGACTACTATGGCTACACCTTC
TRBV7-9	TRBJ1-1	TRBD1	few	CASSLVTGLNTEAFF	TGTGCCAGCAGCTTAGTGACAGGGCTGAACACTGAAGCTTTCTTT